The TCR beta chain described here comes from a study of shared clonotypes between healthy human individuals (dated by TCRdb to 2020 to 2022). Describing the broader study: The cohort comprised two women and a few men aged 18 to 49 years. Per donor, three plates each were used for CD4 naive and CD4 memory, two for CD8 naive, and one for CD8 memory. The study deeply sequenced blood TCR repertoires of about 5 healthy adults to estimate repertoire size and the extent of clonotype sharing between individuals. To increase sequencing depth and limit assay-specific biases, different laboratories used diverse techniques to prepare libraries and sequence TCR repertoires. Leukapheresis yielded between about 0.85 and 10 billion PBMCs per donor.

Using the deep immunoSEQ assay, TCR CDR3 regions were amplified from genomic DNA by multiplex PCR. Extracted genomic DNA from each cell subset was spread evenly across all wells of several immunoSEQ 96-well plates, with each plate serving as a replicate. For sorted subsets, each replicate PCR was loaded with about 0.2 ug genomic DNA, equivalent to some 31,000 T cell genomes. Purified libraries were measured with a Qubit 3.0 fluorometer, size-checked on a Bioanalyzer 2100, and measured again with the KAPA Library Quantification kit. Each immunoSEQ 96-well plate was sequenced on its own single-read 150-cycle Illumina NextSeq 550 flow cell. Under the source paper's analysis protocol: Because the immunoSEQ output included only junctional sequences and no quality scores, the filtering could not be the same as the filtering used for full-length reads. To assign V/J genes and CDR3, sequences were annotated against IMGT germline references using PyIR, a Python wrapper for IgBLAST v1.9. Reads with weak V/J assignments (E-value above 1e-6), missing CDR3, stop codons, out-of-frame junctions, or ambiguous translated residues were removed. A V3J clonotype was defined by an identical inferred V gene, J gene, and CDR3 amino acid sequence. Percentage overlap between repertoires was computed as shared unique clonotypes divided by the size of the smaller repertoire. RTK rarefaction, the Chao1 estimator, and Recon v2.1 estimates of unobserved clonotypes were used to assess repertoire richness. OLGA was used to compute generation probabilities for all TCRbeta clonotypes that the gDNA method yielded from a few donors. TCRdb re-hosts the immuneACCESS table, in-frame sequences only. Its copies lack some clones; in the studies checked, an unresolved V gene accounts for under half of them, and the cause for the rest is not known. The D gene and trimming were derived from the DNA, and the V and J assignments and clone size from that table. The sample profile shows some 1 million clones; about 74% of them were found once. The ten largest clones represent approximately 1.5% of the sample.

The CDR3 goes from the cysteine to the phenylalanine over 14 residues. Only the CDR3 DNA stays, 42 bases, in frame from base 1. The germline V gene provides CDR1 MNHNS and CDR2 SASEGT. Ends trimmed: V by 5 bases, J by 2 bases; bases unmatched to a gene: 5. Broad study findings and their caveats: Even with the large sequencing depth, rarefaction of the sorted-subset datasets indicated that sequencing was incomplete. Estimated clonotype richness was generally larger for naive than for memory subsets. Sharing across a handful of donors was observed for around 5% of naive CD4, 3% to 4% of naive CD8, about 2.5% of memory CD4, and roughly 0.43% of memory CD8 clonotypes. Based on pairwise subsampling, the degree of clonotype sharing among donors was expected to be affected by sequencing depth. Compared with non-shared clonotypes, clonotypes shared by all four sorted-subset donors had higher generation probabilities. Sampling was restricted to blood, and TCR repertoires in tissues likely differ from the TCR repertoires found in blood. Because the study included a small number of donors, the genetic and exposure-history diversity represented was limited.

Comment on this clone: Its antigen is currently not known. Per-base quality was not reported, and no clone a single base away is much larger than it.

The donors were healthy, HIV-negative adults who had no recently reported acute infections or vaccinations. Every donor was a Caucasian adult living in Nashville, Tennessee, USA. CD4+ T cells were enriched by magnetic negative selection, after which naive cells were positively selected on CD45RA and the negative fraction was taken as the memory subset. Blood was obtained by leukapheresis, after which PBMCs were separated by Ficoll-Histopaque density gradient centrifugation and cryopreserved in liquid nitrogen vapor phase. Analytical flow cytometry was used to check the purity and quantity of every magnetically sorted T cell population. From each sorted fraction, genomic DNA was isolated and quantified by UV absorbance on a Nanodrop 2000c.

The TCR originated in a man aged 18-30 years in good health. Sequencing input: memory CD4+ T cells sorted from blood. What this sample's cell subset or site label stands for: CD45RA-negative fraction. The V gene is TRBV6-1 and the J gene is TRBJ1-1; TRBD1 aligns with 7 central bases. The nucleotides are TGTGCCAGCAGTATGGGGACAGATAACACTGAAGCTTTCTTT. This sequence encodes CASSMGTDNTEAFF.